The rows below give T cell receptor beta chains drawn from one sample of a study of blood T cell repertoires in COVID-19. Assay used: immunoSEQ multiplex PCR; TCRdb lists only in-frame clones, some missing. The repertoire consists of nearly 50,000 clones, with 85% to 90% occurring once and the leading ten covering 2% to 2.5%. The specimen sequenced was peripheral blood. These receptors were obtained from a woman older than 75 with COVID-19, enrolled during active disease. The CDR3 runs from the conserved cysteine through the conserved F or W. The D gene is left open where the match is weak. Not all rows give a size; the values are once, few, many and, for expanded clones, a class.

clone size,D gene,J gene,V gene,CDR3 protein,CDR3 DNA
-,TRBD2,TRBJ2-1,TRBV9,CASSVGLARTYNEQFF,TGTGCCAGCAGCGTCGGACTAGCGCGCACCTACAATGAGCAGTTCTTC
-,TRBD1,TRBJ1-5,TRBV5-1,CASSLAGGSQPQHF,TGCGCCAGCAGCTTGGCAGGGGGCAGTCAGCCCCAGCATTTT
-,-,TRBJ2-7,TRBV15,CATSRDNEYEQYF,TGTGCCACCAGCAGAGATAACGAGTACGAGCAGTACTTC
-,TRBD1,TRBJ1-4,TRBV4-1,CASSPMDRGTSNEKLFF,TGCGCCAGCAGCCCGATGGACAGGGGAACTTCTAATGAAAAACTGTTTTTT
-,TRBD1,TRBJ1-3,TRBV7-2,CASSLDRGSGNTIYF,TGTGCCAGCAGCTTGGACAGGGGGTCTGGAAACACCATATATTTT
-,TRBD1,TRBJ1-5,TRBV10-3,CAISELGGTAMPGSNQPQHF,TGTGCCATCAGTGAGCTCGGAGGGACAGCGATGCCCGGCAGCAATCAGCCCCAGCATTTT
-,-,TRBJ2-1,TRBV28,CASSLGPPGEQFF,TGTGCCAGCAGTTTAGGGCCCCCGGGAGAGCAGTTCTTC
-,TRBD1,TRBJ1-4,TRBV11-2,CASSQDRGLRKLFF,TGTGCCAGCAGTCAAGACAGGGGGCTGAGAAAACTGTTTTTT
-,TRBD2,TRBJ2-3,TRBV7-2,CASSLVSGGGTDTQYF,TGTGCCAGCAGCTTAGTCAGCGGGGGGGGCACAGATACGCAGTATTTT
-,-,TRBJ1-2,TRBV6-6,CASHATNYGYTF,TGTGCCAGCCACGCTACGAACTATGGCTACACCTTC
-,-,TRBJ2-1,TRBV24-1,CATSDLLDEQFF,TGTGCCACCAGTGACCTCTTAGATGAGCAGTTCTTC
-,TRBD2,TRBJ2-3,TRBV7-2,CASSSQQAGADTQYF,TGTGCCAGCAGCTCCCAACAGGCGGGAGCGGATACGCAGTATTTT
-,TRBD1,TRBJ2-3,TRBV19,CASTGTGGPDTQYF,TGTGCCAGCACCGGGACAGGAGGCCCAGATACGCAGTATTTT
-,-,TRBJ2-3,TRBV6-2/TRBV6-3,CASSQQDATDTQYF,TGTGCCAGCAGTCAACAGGACGCCACAGATACGCAGTATTTT
-,-,TRBJ1-4,TRBV7-9,CASSFNRQANEKLFF,TGTGCCAGCAGCTTTAATCGACAGGCTAATGAAAAACTGTTTTTT
-,TRBD1,TRBJ1-2,TRBV2,CASRGDSWGYTF,TGTGCCAGCAGGGGGGACAGCTGGGGCTACACCTTC
few,-,TRBJ1-6,TRBV18,CASSPPSGTAGSPLHF,TGTGCCAGCTCACCACCTTCTGGGACGGCGGGATCACCCCTCCACTTT
-,-,TRBJ2-2,TRBV28,CASCEGNTGELFF,TGTGCCAGCTGTGAGGGAAACACCGGGGAGCTGTTTTTT
-,-,TRBJ1-1,TRBV7-3,CASSLSGGNTEAFF,TGTGCCAGCAGCTTAAGCGGCGGGAACACTGAAGCTTTCTTT